Listed below are T cell receptor beta chains from one sample, sequenced in a study of blood T cells in healthy people across ages. TCRdb processed the 5' RACE reads anew with MiXCR; each CDR3 protein has one entry. The sample holds 1.2 million to 1.5 million distinct CDR3 sequences, roughly 64% seen once. Sequencing used blood. Receptors were obtained from a man aged 18 to 29 in good health. Both conserved end residues are part of each CDR3. D genes are given only for firm matches. A clone size is listed for some rows: how often the clone was seen (once, few, many), or a class if it is expanded.

clone size	V gene	D gene	J gene	CDR3 protein	CDR3 DNA
once	TRBV20-1	-	TRBJ2-7	CSARDVGQPYEQYF	TGCAGTGCTAGAGATGTCGGACAGCCCTACGAGCAGTACTTC
-	TRBV7-9	-	TRBJ2-7	CASSTTQGYEQYF	TGTGCCAGCAGCACCACTCAGGGTTACGAGCAGTACTTC
few	TRBV5-1	TRBD1	TRBJ1-1	CASSAGQGAGHTEAFF	TGCGCCAGCAGCGCCGGACAGGGGGCGGGGCACACTGAAGCTTTCTTT
few	TRBV15	-	TRBJ2-1	CATSRDGQSYNEQFF	TGTGCCACCAGCAGAGATGGTCAGAGCTACAATGAGCAGTTCTTC
-	TRBV2	-	TRBJ1-5	CASSEVRRNQPQHF	TGTGCCAGCAGTGAAGTCAGGAGGAATCAGCCCCAGCATTTT
once	TRBV4-2	TRBD2	TRBJ2-3	CASSQQSGRGDTQYF	TGTGCCAGCAGCCAACAAAGCGGGAGGGGCGATACGCAGTATTTT
few	TRBV7-9	TRBD2	TRBJ2-1	CASSPPRELAGGEQFF	TGTGCCAGCAGCCCCCCGAGGGAGTTAGCGGGAGGTGAGCAGTTCTTC
-	TRBV10-2	TRBD1	TRBJ2-7	CASREQGATGAQYF	TGCGCCAGCAGGGAACAGGGGGCAACGGGTGCGCAGTACTTC
few	TRBV6-5	TRBD1	TRBJ2-5	CASSSPVDRGQTQYF	TGTGCCAGCAGCTCCCCGGTTGACAGGGGACAGACCCAGTACTTC
-	TRBV20-1	-	TRBJ1-2	CSAREHEGGYTF	TGCAGTGCTAGGGAACATGAGGGTGGCTACACCTTC
few	TRBV6-2/TRBV6-3	-	TRBJ2-5	CASSYSNGPPIQETQYF	TGTGCCAGCAGTTACTCGAACGGACCTCCGATCCAAGAGACCCAGTACTTC
-	TRBV5-1	-	TRBJ2-7	CASSDPLDEQYF	TGCGCCAGCAGCGATCCACTAGACGAGCAGTACTTC
-	TRBV20-1	-	TRBJ2-2	CSARDFLGNTGELFF	TGCAGTGCTAGAGATTTCCTAGGGAACACCGGGGAGCTGTTTTTT
few	TRBV6-8	TRBD2	TRBJ2-3	CASTRGGTDTQYF	TGTGCCAGCACCCGGGGGGGAACAGATACGCAGTATTTT
once	TRBV2	-	TRBJ2-7	CASRGHGQSISYEQYF	TGTGCCAGCAGGGGCCATGGACAGTCAATATCCTACGAGCAGTACTTC
-	TRBV4-1	TRBD1	TRBJ1-1	CASSHLPGQGEDTEAFF	TGCGCCAGCAGCCATCTCCCGGGACAGGGTGAGGACACTGAAGCTTTCTTT
-	TRBV4-1	-	TRBJ2-7	CASSQRYLASGEQYF	TGCGCCAGCAGCCAAAGGTACCTAGCTTCAGGCGAGCAGTACTTC
few	TRBV11-2	-	TRBJ2-4	CASSLVGSQQYF	TGTGCCAGCAGCTTAGTAGGGTCACAGCAGTACTTC
-	TRBV6-6	-	TRBJ2-7	CASFEVNEQYF	TGTGCCAGTTTTGAGGTCAATGAGCAGTACTTC
-	TRBV11-2	-	TRBJ2-7	CASSPLKRPYEQYF	TGTGCCAGCAGCCCTTTAAAGAGACCCTACGAGCAGTACTTC
-	TRBV29-1	TRBD1	TRBJ1-1	CSVAGTGDRNTEAFF	TGCAGCGTGGCTGGGACAGGGGATCGGAACACTGAAGCTTTCTTT
few	TRBV6-4	-	TRBJ2-3	CASSDSIGGLDTQYF	TGTGCCAGCAGTGACTCGATCGGAGGATTGGATACGCAGTATTTT
-	TRBV6-2/TRBV6-3	TRBD2	TRBJ2-7	CASSREAGAGYEQYF	TGTGCCAGCAGCCGGGAAGCGGGAGCGGGGTACGAGCAGTACTTC
-	TRBV4-1	TRBD1	TRBJ1-6	CASRGYRDRGLNSPLHF	TGCGCCAGCAGGGGATACCGGGACAGGGGCTTGAATTCACCCCTCCACTTT
-	TRBV7-2	-	TRBJ2-3	CASSLVGSTQYF	TGTGCCAGCAGCTTAGTTGGGTCTACGCAGTATTTT
-	TRBV5-1	TRBD2	TRBJ2-5	CASSLVGLASYQETQYF	TGCGCCAGCAGCTTGGTTGGACTAGCCTCGTACCAAGAGACCCAGTACTTC
-	TRBV7-9	-	TRBJ2-7	CASNRTTSSYEQYF	TGTGCCAGCAACCGAACTACTAGCTCCTACGAGCAGTACTTC
few	TRBV4-1	TRBD1	TRBJ2-7	CASSRYGTDNYEQYF	TGCGCCAGCAGCCGTTACGGGACAGACAACTACGAGCAGTACTTC
-	TRBV28	-	TRBJ2-1	CASKVDPNEQFF	TGTGCCAGCAAGGTAGACCCAAATGAGCAGTTCTTC
few	TRBV7-6	-	TRBJ1-1	CASSRNGGNTEAFF	TGTGCCAGCAGCAGAAACGGTGGGAACACTGAAGCTTTCTTT
-	TRBV29-1	-	TRBJ2-3	CSVDVGAEDTQYF	TGCAGCGTTGATGTGGGGGCGGAGGATACGCAGTATTTT
-	TRBV20-1	-	TRBJ1-4	CSAPDGTSEKLFF	TGCAGTGCTCCAGATGGAACATCGGAAAAACTGTTTTTT
-	TRBV7-9	TRBD2	TRBJ2-7	CASSLHRAGGYEQYF	TGTGCCAGCAGCTTACATAGAGCGGGAGGGTACGAACAGTACTTC
few	TRBV4-1	-	TRBJ1-2	CASSQDQANYGYTF	TGCGCCAGCAGCCAAGATCAGGCTAACTATGGCTACACCTTC
-	TRBV4-2	TRBD2	TRBJ2-5	CASSPGLATGQETQYF	TGTGCCAGCAGCCCAGGACTAGCGACGGGTCAAGAGACCCAGTACTTC
-	TRBV27	-	TRBJ2-7	CASSLKGTGLIYEQYF	TGTGCCAGCAGCCTAAAAGGGACGGGACTTATCTACGAGCAGTACTTC
-	TRBV18	-	TRBJ1-6	CASSRTVLGNSPLHF	TGTGCCAGCTCACGGACAGTCTTGGGGAATTCACCCCTCCACTTT